What follows describes a single T cell receptor (beta chain). Its antigen is unidentified. This sample is drawn from a study of memory CD4+ T cells and cytomegalovirus serostatus. Across the study: Donors were healthy Belgian adults, 10 or so CMV seropositive and fewer than 30 seronegative. General study points: CD4+ memory repertoires contained 67 of 164 reported CMV TCRbeta sequences.

The sort gate was single viable CD3+CD4+CD8-CD45RO+ cells for memory CD4+ T cells. Serostatus was set by detecting CMV pp150, pp28, p38, p52 IgG. The V gene's germline CDR1 is SNHLY and CDR2 FYNNEI. V lost 6 bases and J 0 bases, leaving 23 bases between the germline ends. The CDR3 has 18 residues. Assay used: immunoSEQ multiplex PCR; TCRdb lists only in-frame clones, some missing. Counted here are tens of thousands of clones, around four fifths occurring once; the ten biggest clones make up 2%. This sequence originates from an adult in good health and CMV-seropositive. The sample taken for sequencing was memory CD4+ T cells from blood. V is TRBV2 and J is TRBJ2-5; TRBD1 is a possible D gene (6 bases). Here the CDR3 DNA reads TGTGCCAGCAGGGGGATCGGACAGCCGATACTCTACCAAGAGACCCAGTACTTC. Encoded protein: CASRGIGQPILYQETQYF.